The 7 T cell receptor beta chains below were found in one sample sequenced in a study of identical twins. A single record per CDR3 protein comes from TCRdb applying MiXCR to the 5' RACE reads. The top ten clones hold approximately 4.5% of a sample with some 690,000 distinct CDR3 sequences, 21% of them seen once. These data were also filed under a second study, of T cells expressing NK-cell markers.

The specimen sequenced was PBMCs. These receptors were taken from a woman aged 18-29 years in good health.

This clonotype has a count of ten or more. The chain recombines TRBV9 with TRBJ2-2; no definite D call. In germline, CDR1 is SGDLS, CDR2 YYNGEE. Trimming removed 5 bases from V and 6 bases from J, with 5 bases in between. The CDR3 consists of 11 residues. In DNA, the CDR3 is TGTGCCAGCAGATCTCCCGGGGAGCTGTTTTTT. It translates to CASRSPGELFF.

This clonotype was picked up a small number of times. The chain carries TRBV18 and TRBJ2-3; 8 positions agree with TRBD2. Germline V gives CDR1 KGHSH, CDR2 LQKENI. The CDR3 totals 16 residues. Trimming took 3 bases from V and 0 from J; bases not matched to a gene: 5. This CDR3 reads CASSPQLAASTDTQYF. CDR3 nucleotide sequence: TGTGCCAGCTCACCTCAACTAGCGGCCAGCACAGATACGCAGTATTTT.

The rearrangement joins TRBV6-2 or TRBV6-3 to TRBJ1-6; no clear D. The V end was cut by 2 bases, the J end by 5 bases, with 7 bases between. This CDR3 is built from 14 residues. CDR1 and CDR2 from the germline V gene are MNHEY and SVGEGT. CDR3 sequence (DNA): TGTGCCAGCAGTTACGCGGGGAATAATTCACCCCTCCACTTT. The encoded protein is CASSYAGNNSPLHF.

V is TRBV27 and J is TRBJ2-7; TRBD1 aligns across 9 bases. The CDR3 is 14 amino acids. Germline assignment: CDR1 MNHEY and CDR2 SMNVEV (reference sequence). After removal of 7 bases from V and 5 bases from J, the junction contained 9 bases not matched to a gene. The CDR3 here is CASTDRTGADEQYF. CDR3 bases: TGTGCCAGCACCGATAGGACAGGGGCAGACGAGCAGTACTTC.

The genes are TRBV25-1 and TRBJ2-1; D possibly corresponds to TRBD1 (5 bases). The V and J ends lost 5 bases and 2 bases respectively, with 16 bases between them. Per the germline V gene, CDR1 is MGHDK and CDR2 is SYGVNS. The CDR3 extends over 16 amino acids. CDR3 nucleotide sequence: TGTGCCAGCAGTCTCAACCCCGCAGGGACCTACAATGAGCAGTTCTTC. Encoded protein: CASSLNPAGTYNEQFF. Filled out from reference TRBV25-1 and TRBJ2-1, the complete variable domain reads EADIYQTPRYLVIGTGKKITLECSQTMGHDKMYWYQQDPGMELHLIHYSYGVNSTEKGDLSSESTVSRIRTEHFPLTLESARPSHTSQYLCASSLNPAGTYNEQFFGPGTRLTVL.

This chain links TRBV7-2 with TRBJ2-1; D may match TRBD1 or TRBD2 (5 bases each). V dropped 2 bases and J dropped 8 bases, with 19 bases sitting between them. Germline V gene sequence: CDR1 SGHTA, CDR2 FQGNSA. The CDR3 totals 16 residues. The CDR3 bases are TGTGCCAGCAGCTTAAAAGTACCCGTGGGGGACCATGAGCAGTTCTTC. Residues: CASSLKVPVGDHEQFF.

The chain couples TRBV12-3 or TRBV12-4 to TRBJ2-7; 9 nucleotides match TRBD2. Unmatched junction bases numbered 6, after V lost 0 bases and J lost 6 bases. This CDR3 has 15 amino acids. The CDR3 DNA is TGTGCCAGCAGTTTAGCGGCTAGCGGGAAGGGCGAGCAGTACTTC. It codes for CASSLAASGKGEQYF.